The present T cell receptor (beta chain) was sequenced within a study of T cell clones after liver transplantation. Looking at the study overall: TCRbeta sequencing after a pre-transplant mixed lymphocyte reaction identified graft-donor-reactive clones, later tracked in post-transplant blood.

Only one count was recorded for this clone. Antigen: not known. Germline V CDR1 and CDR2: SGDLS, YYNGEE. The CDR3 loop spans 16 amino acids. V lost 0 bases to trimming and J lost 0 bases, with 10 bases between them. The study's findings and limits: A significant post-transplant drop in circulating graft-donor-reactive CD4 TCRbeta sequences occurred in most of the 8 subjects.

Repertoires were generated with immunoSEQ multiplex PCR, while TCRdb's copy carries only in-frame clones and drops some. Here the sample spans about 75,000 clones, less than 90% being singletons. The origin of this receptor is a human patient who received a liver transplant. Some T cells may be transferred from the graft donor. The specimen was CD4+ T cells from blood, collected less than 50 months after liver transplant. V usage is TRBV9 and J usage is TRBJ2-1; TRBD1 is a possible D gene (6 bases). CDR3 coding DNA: TGTGCCAGCAGCGTAGGAGTGGACAGCTCCTACAATGAGCAGTTCTTC. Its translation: CASSVGVDSSYNEQFF.